This T cell receptor (beta chain) came from a study of naive and memory T cell subsets. Points from the study as a whole: A few larger clonotypes appeared in naive repertoires, especially CD8, possibly memory cells re-expressing CD45RA. Activation and differentiation may alter RNA-based TCR counts.

Two oligonucleotides, mixed equimolar, formed the beta constant-region primer covering TRBC1 and TRBC2. Nested alpha and beta constant-region primers with the SP2 primer drove four PCR rounds on ligated cDNA. TCRdb recomputed calls from the UMI-ligation and nested PCR reads with MiXCR, one row per CDR3 protein. The profile shows roughly 140,000 distinct CDR3 sequences, 15% to 25% of them singletons. On this clonotype itself: The antigen remains unidentified.

This CDR3 spans 16 amino acids. Germline V gives CDR1 LNHNV, CDR2 YYDKDF (reference sequence). The junction had 9 bases not matched to a gene; V was cut back by 5 bases and J by 1 base. Four subsets defined by CD45RA and CD27 were sorted after CD3, CD4, CD8 and live/dead staining. What was sequenced was naive CD8+ T cells from blood. The receptor was derived from a human donor in good health. V usage is TRBV15 and J usage is TRBJ2-3; TRBD2 matches 7 bases. Written as DNA, the CDR3 is TGTGCCACCAGCGGCCTGGCTAGCGGACGCACAGATACGCAGTATTTT. Translating it yields CATSGLASGRTDTQYF.